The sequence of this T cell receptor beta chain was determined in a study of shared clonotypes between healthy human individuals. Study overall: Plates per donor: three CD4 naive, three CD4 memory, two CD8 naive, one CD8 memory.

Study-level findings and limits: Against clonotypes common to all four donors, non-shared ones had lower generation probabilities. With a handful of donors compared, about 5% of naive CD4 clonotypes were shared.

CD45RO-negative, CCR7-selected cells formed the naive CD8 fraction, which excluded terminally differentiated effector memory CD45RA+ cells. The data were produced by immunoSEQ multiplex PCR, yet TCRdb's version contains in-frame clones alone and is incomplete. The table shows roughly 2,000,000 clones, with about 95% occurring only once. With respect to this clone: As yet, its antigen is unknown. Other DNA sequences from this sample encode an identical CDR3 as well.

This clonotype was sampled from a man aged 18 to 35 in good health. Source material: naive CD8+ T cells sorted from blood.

The chain's CDR3 is CASSQEGLPGELFF. The DNA for the CDR3 is TGCGCCAGCAGCCAAGAGGGGCTCCCTGGGGAGCTGTTTTTT. The chain couples TRBV4-1 to TRBJ2-2, with D maybe TRBD1 (5 bases). This CDR3 has 14 amino acids. V lost 0 bases and J lost 8, with 10 bases in between. Per germline, CDR1 MGHRA and CDR2 YSYEKL.